The sequence of this TCR beta chain was determined in a study of blood T cell repertoires in COVID-19. Study in general: Sample material is recorded as cDNA or gDNA derived from T cells, B-cell-depleted T cells, or PBMCs.

Source study methods: Amplification with reference gene primers provided the estimates of nucleated cell counts. The repertoire was sequenced with immunoSEQ multiplex PCR; TCRdb's copy has only in-frame clones and lacks some. The D gene and trimming were derived from the DNA, and the V and J assignments and clone size from that table. The sample carries some 150,000 clones, 88% recorded once. The germline V gene encodes CDR1 SGHNT and CDR2 YYREEE (reference sequence). This CDR3 is built from 14 residues. Trimming cost V 0 bases and J 4 bases; bases outside gene matches: 3. The receptor's source is a woman aged 60-75 years with acute or convalescent COVID-19. Sample: peripheral blood. The chain carries TRBV5-4 and TRBJ2-7; 8 bases line up with TRBD2. The CDR3 region is CASSLDTSGYEQYF. The CDR3 region has the DNA TGTGCCAGCAGCTTGGACACTAGCGGATACGAGCAGTACTTC. Drawing the rest from reference TRBV5-4 and TRBJ2-7, the complete variable domain is ETGVTQSPTHLIKTRGQQVTLRCSSQSGHNTVSWYQQALGQGPQFIFQYYREEENGRGNFPPRFSGLQFPNYSSELNVNALELDDSALYLCASSLDTSGYEQYFGPGTRLTVT.